This T cell receptor (beta chain) comes out of a study of cytotoxic CD8 clonotypes in ibrutinib-treated CLL (dated by TCRdb to the early 2020s). Regarding the research as a whole: The cohort included roughly 15 treatment-naive and eleven to twelve relapsed/refractory patients; about 17 were IGHV unmutated. Responses were partial in some 24 patients and complete in 2; after median about 5.5 years follow-up, some 15 stayed in remission and approximately 12 progressed. Response samples were obtained after a median of approximately eleven months of treatment, with a range of roughly 6 to 40 months. An average of about 260,000 productive templates and tens of thousands of productive rearrangements was obtained per sample. Of the 86 people in the trial, some 28 had longitudinal samples available. Cryopreserved peripheral blood mononuclear cells were collected before treatment, at response, and at either disease progression or sustained remission. Every remission and progressive disease sample was obtained while ibrutinib was still being received by the patients.

In the case of this clone: It lacks a known antigen. Nothing much larger sits one base from this clone, and base qualities are not available.

The sample's time point, from its label and the paper: progressive disease on ibrutinib. For TCR beta library preparation, approximately 1.8 micrograms of genomic DNA was extracted from cryopreserved PBMCs. High-throughput TCR beta sequencing was performed on longitudinal blood samples from CLL patients receiving ibrutinib monotherapy. The patients took part in an open-label, single-center phase 2 trial of ibrutinib monotherapy. Each clonotype received, on average, 10x coverage in deep resolution sequencing performed on a MiSeq, where the target depth lay between 1 in 1 million and 1 in 200,000 T cells. TCR beta libraries were generated with the immunoSEQ hsTCRB Kit. The original pipeline was this. Data were analyzed with ImmunoSEQ Data Assistant and ImmunoSEQ Analyzer, with V, D and J genes assigned per IMGT definitions. Clonality was computed as one minus normalized Shannon entropy of productive rearrangement frequencies, ranging from 0 to 1. Only overrepresented clonotypes making up at least 0.05% of each patient's repertoire were included in the public clonotype analysis. Roughly 12 age-matched healthy donor repertoires from immuneACCESS were used as controls for clonality. Here the immuneACCESS table is served through TCRdb, limited to in-frame sequences with V and J called. Missing clones are a known gap in these copies; in checked studies unresolved V genes cover under half, and the rest lacks a known reason. V, J and clone size derive from that table, while D and trimming were established from the DNA sequence. This sample lists 35,000 to 50,000 clones; 55% to 75% were detected once. The ten largest clones capture 10% of the sample.

What the study reported, not specific to this receptor: Clonality increased at ibrutinib response, stayed stable in sustained remission, and fell back toward baseline at progression. At baseline, clonality was higher than in age-matched healthy donors and showed a strong correlation with circulating CD8+ T-cell counts. Sampling times were not matched between patients in sustained remission and patients whose disease was progressing, and lymph node repertoires were not examined. Public clonotypes were found to be uncommon and were observed to contract or remain stable during treatment; the increase in clonality was shown to reflect expansion of private clonotypes at ibrutinib response.

Per the germline V gene (reference sequence), SGHNT is the CDR1 and YYREEE is the CDR2. Trimmed from V: 0 bases; trimmed from J: 7 bases; junction bases lacking a gene match: 6. The CDR3 holds 16 amino acids from the cysteine to the phenylalanine. The retained sequence is limited to the CDR3, 48 bases, with the frame set at the first base. The chain employs TRBV5-4 and TRBJ2-1, and 11 junction bases match TRBD2. The sequence came from a human donor with chronic lymphocytic leukemia. The source material was PBMCs, sampled at disease progression, from a patient treated with ibrutinib. The CDR3 here reads CASSLGSGRAGNEQFF. DNA sequence: TGTGCCAGCAGCTTGGGTAGCGGGAGGGCGGGGAATGAGCAGTTCTTC.